Listed here is a single T cell receptor (beta chain). Its antigen remains unidentified. Base qualities are missing; no much larger clone stands one base away. Each donor gave one peripheral blood draw, about 100 mL on average, collected into heparinised tubes. A BD FACSAria II was used to sort naive, central memory, regulatory and stem cell-like memory CD4+ T cells with a panel that included CD45RO, CCR7, CD25, CD127, CD95 and CD27. All sorted populations exceeded 98% purity. Right away, PBMCs were isolated by Lymphoprep density gradient centrifugation and were stained directly, with no culture step. So that batch effects would be minimized, each experiment stained and sorted samples in pairs, pairing one healthy donor with one patient. These data come from a study of beta chain features in type 1 diabetes (dated by TCRdb to 2017 to 2018). At the level of the whole study: Mean age, gender distribution, total cell number and subset yield did not differ between patients and healthy donors. A total of 85 million to 140 million sorted cells were examined across all samples, and a strong correlation was observed between cell number per subset and RNA yield. The study compared TCRB repertoires of sorted circulating CD4+ T cell subsets between recently diagnosed type 1 diabetes patients and matched healthy donors. Naive and central memory subsets were obtained from all 30 or so donors, but regulatory and stem cell-like memory subsets were isolated from only 8 patients and roughly 8 healthy donors. The investigation overall reported the following: Shorter templates might have been favored by PCR, but patient and control samples were amplified and corrected together, so both groups would have been affected equally by any skew. At VDJ recombination sites, patients with type 1 diabetes made fewer insertions and deleted more nucleotides, a pattern implying thymic rearrangement abnormalities. Naive, central memory and regulatory TCRB repertoires appeared to be more similar among patients than among healthy donors. Because small numbers of individuals were included in the HLA sub-analyses, any influence of HLA type on TCRB rearrangement was left unresolved. Because cDNA was sequenced instead of genomic DNA, activated cells with high expression could be over-represented, although the groups did not differ in activation or CD3 levels. A moderate but significant shortening of TCRB CDR3 length was observed in type 1 diabetes patients in all four CD4+ subsets.

CDR1 and CDR2 were assigned from the germline V gene (reference sequence) as MNHEY and SMNVEV. The CDR3 spans 16 residues, from the cysteine through the phenylalanine. Only the CDR3 region is kept as DNA, spanning 48 bases read in frame from base 1. V is trimmed back by 5 bases and J by 0 bases, and the junction contains 9 bases that no gene match accounts for. All of the isolated RNA was reverse transcribed with the High Capacity cDNA Reverse Transcription Kit, so expressed TCRB transcripts were sequenced. Naive, central memory and regulatory T cell samples underwent deep immunoSEQ sequencing, averaging around 4 million total reads per sample. Sorted cells were lysed in RLT buffer, and RNA was extracted using DNase-treated RNeasy Micro or Mini kits according to cell number. To prevent cross-contamination, every cell subset was processed on its own, while patient and healthy donor samples were processed together. The immunoSEQ multiplex PCR was used to amplify TCRB sequences from cDNA, yielding 87-bp fragments that span the CDR3 region. Sequencing of the amplicons was done on the Illumina HiSeq platform. The original pipeline was this. Synthetic template baselines were used to correct PCR bias computationally, reads within Hamming distance 2 were collapsed together, and singletons that could not be merged were discarded. Reads were aligned against IMGT to assign V, D and J genes, CDR3 length and insertions or deletions at six rearrangement sites. Clonotype counts were normalized to sorted cell number within each subset before computing true diversity and Gini coefficients with the tcR R package. The overlap coefficient, calculated on TCRB nucleotide sequences, was used to quantify repertoire sharing. Out-of-frame TCRB sequences from naive cells were analyzed to stand in for the pre-selection repertoire. Entries here come from immuneACCESS through TCRdb and include only in-frame sequences with V and J called. Some clones fail to appear in such tables; in the studies checked, an unresolved V gene covers under half of the shortfall, and the cause of the remainder is unknown. D and trimming were read from the DNA, whereas the V and J calls and clone size are those reported in that table. In this sample the table shows roughly 700,000 clones, about an eighth of which occur a single time. The ten largest clones add up to approximately 0.022% of the sample.

The chain uses TRBV27 and TRBJ1-2; 7 central bases correspond to TRBD1. The sample consisted of naive CD4+ T cells from blood. Explained via the paper, the cell subset or site label denotes: true naive CD4+ T cells. This sequence originates from a man younger than 30 with type 1 diabetes. At the DNA level, the sequence is TGTGCCAGCAGTGTAGCGAGGGGGCTTACTAACTATGGCTACACCTTC. Its protein reads: CASSVARGLTNYGYTF.